This TCR beta chain was captured by sequencing in a study of beta chain features in type 1 diabetes. This clone was seen many times. What it recognizes is unknown. General study points: When Type 1 diabetes patients were examined, their TCRB CDR3s proved moderately but significantly shorter in all four CD4+ subsets.

Between the trimmed V and J ends, which lost 2 bases and 4 bases, there was a span of 9 bases. This CDR3 is 13 amino acids long. Looked up from germline, CDR1 is GTSNPN and CDR2 is SVGIG (reference sequence). Reverse transcribing all isolated RNA meant expressed TCRB transcripts were sequenced. Using immunoSEQ multiplex PCR, the repertoire was profiled, and TCRdb retains in-frame clones only, with some absent. Counted here are some 150,000 clones, about 9.4% occurring once; the ten biggest clones make up under 1.5%. One heparinised draw, averaging roughly 0.12 L, was taken per donor. The sample comprised naive CD4+ T cells from blood. The clonotype was recovered from a man in his late teens or twenties in good health. This rearrangement joins TRBV30 to TRBJ1-5, with D perhaps matching TRBD1 (6 bases). CDR3 in DNA: TGTGCCTGGAGTCAACAGGGTAATCAGCCCCAGCATTTT. Translating gives CAWSQQGNQPQHF.